This TCR beta chain was retrieved from a study of T cell repertoires in cytomegalovirus infection. Study-level information: The authors relied on CMV epitopes, both recently identified HLA-C-restricted and well-studied HLA-B-restricted. The public TCR beta signatures pointed to both CMV infection and matching HLA type.

In the case of this clonotype: The antigen remains undetermined.

The CDR3 is 15 residues long. The germline V gene encodes CDR1 DFQATT and CDR2 SNEGSKA (reference sequence). Points from the study as a whole: There were HLA-C-restricted CMV-specific TCR beta clonotypes dominating the ex vivo response.

TCRdb recomputed calls from the reads with MiXCR, one row per CDR3 protein. The data contain hundreds of thousands of distinct CDR3 sequences, more than 30% of them seen just once; the ten biggest clones take up roughly 17%. This chain joins TRBV20-1 and TRBJ2-3; no firm D call. The sequenced sample was cultured PBMCs, obtained from culture after CMV antigen stimulation. This clonotype was sampled from a human donor in good health (CMV status not recorded). Some clones in this sample may be carry-over from other donors' samples. CDR3 amino acids: CSVPMGWGSTDTQYF. DNA for the CDR3: TGCAGCGTACCCATGGGGTGGGGTAGCACAGATACGCAGTATTTT.